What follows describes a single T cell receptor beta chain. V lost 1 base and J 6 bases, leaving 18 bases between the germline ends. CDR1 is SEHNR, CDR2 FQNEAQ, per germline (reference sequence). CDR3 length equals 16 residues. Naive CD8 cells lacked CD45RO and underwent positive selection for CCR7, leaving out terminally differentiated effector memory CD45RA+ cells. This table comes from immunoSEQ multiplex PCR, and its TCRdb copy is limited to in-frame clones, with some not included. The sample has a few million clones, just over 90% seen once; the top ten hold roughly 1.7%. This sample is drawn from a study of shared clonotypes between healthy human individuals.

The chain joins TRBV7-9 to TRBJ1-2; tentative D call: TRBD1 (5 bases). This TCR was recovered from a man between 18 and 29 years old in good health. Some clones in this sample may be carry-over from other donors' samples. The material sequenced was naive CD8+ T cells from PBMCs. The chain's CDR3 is CASSLVAARVGNGYTF. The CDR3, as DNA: TGTGCCAGCAGCTTAGTGGCGGCCAGGGTGGGCAATGGCTACACCTTC.